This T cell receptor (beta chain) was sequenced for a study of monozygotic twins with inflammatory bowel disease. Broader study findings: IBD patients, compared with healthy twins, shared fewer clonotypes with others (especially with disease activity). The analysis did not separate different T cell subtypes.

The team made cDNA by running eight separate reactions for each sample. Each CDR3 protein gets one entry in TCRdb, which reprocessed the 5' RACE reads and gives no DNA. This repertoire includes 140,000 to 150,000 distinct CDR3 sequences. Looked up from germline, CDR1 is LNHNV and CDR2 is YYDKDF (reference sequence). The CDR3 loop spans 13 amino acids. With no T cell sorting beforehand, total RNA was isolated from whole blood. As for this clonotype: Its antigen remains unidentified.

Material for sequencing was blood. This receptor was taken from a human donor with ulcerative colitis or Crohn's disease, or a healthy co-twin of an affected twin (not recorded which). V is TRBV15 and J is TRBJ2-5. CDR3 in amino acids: CATSRDRSETQYF.